The rows below give T cell receptor beta chains drawn from one sample of a study of cytomegalovirus exposure and HLA in healthy donors. Method: immunoSEQ multiplex PCR; TCRdb's copy keeps in-frame clones and lacks some. This sample has around 80,000 clones; around 10% occur once, and the top ten carry almost 25%. Sequencing input: PBMCs. These receptors originate from a man aged 55 to 69 in good health and CMV-seropositive. Each CDR3 is given with its conserved first and last residue. The D gene is left open where the match is weak. Only part of the rows carry a size: once, few, many, or a class if the clone is expanded.

v_gene,j_gene,d_gene,abundance,len,CDR3aa,CDR3nt
TRBV7-2,TRBJ2-1,TRBD2,.,17,CASSQVGTSGRYNEQFF,TGTGCCAGCAGTCAAGTGGGGACTAGCGGCCGATACAATGAGCAGTTCTTC
TRBV9,TRBJ2-7,TRBD2,few,14,CASSATSGAYEQYF,TGTGCCAGCAGCGCAACTAGCGGTGCCTACGAGCAGTACTTC
TRBV11-1,TRBJ1-6,.,.,14,CASRSARGNSPLHF,TGTGCCAGCAGATCCGCCCGGGGTAATTCACCCCTCCACTTT
TRBV7-2,TRBJ2-7,.,.,12,CASSQQGYEQYF,TGTGCCAGCAGCCAACAGGGTTACGAGCAGTACTTC
TRBV5-1,TRBJ2-1,.,.,17,CASCSLPGTPAYNEQFF,TGCGCCAGCTGTTCCCTCCCCGGGACACCAGCCTACAATGAGCAGTTCTTC
TRBV29-1,TRBJ2-3,.,.,12,CSAPDSTDTQYF,TGCAGCGCCCCGGACTCGACAGATACGCAGTATTTT
TRBV27,TRBJ1-2,.,.,13,CASSLGRFYGYTF,TGTGCCAGCAGTTTGGGCAGGTTCTATGGCTACACCTTC
TRBV30,TRBJ2-3,.,.,13,CAWSGVNTDAQYF,TGTGCCTGGAGTGGGGTAAACACAGATGCGCAGTATTTT
TRBV10-3,TRBJ2-2,.,few,13,CAIPGRGTGELFF,TGTGCCATCCCGGGAAGAGGCACCGGGGAGCTGTTTTTT
TRBV5-1,TRBJ2-1,TRBD2,few,17,CASSLALSGGVYNEQFF,TGCGCCAGCAGCTTGGCCCTTAGCGGGGGGGTCTACAATGAGCAGTTCTTC
TRBV10-1,TRBJ2-5,.,few,14,CASSDSVGRETQYF,TGCGCCAGCAGTGATTCTGTAGGGAGGGAGACCCAGTACTTC
TRBV4-1,TRBJ1-6,TRBD1,.,15,CASSQDRDRNSPLHF,TGCGCCAGCAGCCAAGACCGGGACAGGAATTCACCCCTCCACTTT
TRBV7-9,TRBJ1-5,TRBD1,.,15,CASQAGTGRSQPQHF,TGTGCCAGCCAGGCTGGGACAGGCCGGAGTCAGCCCCAGCATTTT
TRBV7-3,TRBJ2-3,TRBD2,.,15,CASSALAGGLDTQYF,TGTGCCAGCAGCGCACTAGCGGGGGGTTTAGATACGCAGTATTTT
TRBV7-8,TRBJ2-1,.,.,14,CASSLEGGAREQFF,TGTGCCAGCAGCTTAGAAGGAGGGGCACGGGAGCAGTTCTTC
TRBV5-1,TRBJ2-7,TRBD1,few,14,CASSFGQGPDEQYF,TGCGCCAGCAGCTTTGGACAGGGCCCGGACGAGCAGTACTTC
TRBV18,TRBJ2-6,TRBD2,.,18,CASSRTSGSSSGANVLTF,TGTGCCAGCTCACGGACTAGCGGGTCTAGCTCTGGGGCCAACGTCCTGACTTTC
TRBV5-5,TRBJ1-6,.,few,14,CASSLGAGGSPLHF,TGTGCCAGCAGCTTGGGCGCGGGGGGTTCACCCCTCCACTTT
TRBV13,TRBJ2-7,TRBD2,.,13,CASKGLAGNEQYF,TGTGCCAGCAAGGGACTAGCGGGAAACGAGCAGTACTTC
TRBV7-2,TRBJ1-1,.,few,14,CASSLVTGNTEAFF,TGTGCCAGCAGCTTAGTGACAGGTAACACTGAAGCTTTCTTT
TRBV11-3,TRBJ1-3,.,.,16,CASSDGTGLALNTIYF,TGTGCCAGCAGCGACGGAACGGGTTTGGCCCTGAACACCATATATTTT
TRBV10-3,TRBJ2-7,.,.,13,CAISESTYYEQYF,TGTGCCATCAGTGAGTCCACTTACTACGAGCAGTACTTC
TRBV5-1,TRBJ2-2,TRBD1,.,15,CASSLQQGAVGELFF,TGCGCCAGCAGCTTGCAACAGGGGGCTGTCGGGGAGCTGTTTTTT
TRBV19,TRBJ1-2,.,.,12,CASSRGSAGYTF,TGTGCCAGTAGTCGGGGGTCGGCTGGCTACACCTTC
TRBV27,TRBJ1-2,.,.,13,CASSLDRKYGYTF,TGTGCCAGCAGTCTTGACAGGAAGTATGGCTACACCTTC
TRBV27,TRBJ2-2,.,few,15,CASRSLQGFTGELFF,TGTGCCAGCAGATCTCTACAGGGATTCACCGGGGAGCTGTTTTTT
TRBV7-2,TRBJ2-2,TRBD1,few,15,CASSKDRGNTGELFF,TGTGCCAGCAGCAAAGACAGGGGGAACACCGGGGAGCTGTTTTTT
TRBV4-2,TRBJ1-5,.,few,14,CASSREAVNQPQHF,TGTGCCAGCAGCCGGGAGGCAGTCAATCAGCCCCAGCATTTT
TRBV5-6,TRBJ1-1,.,few,16,CASSLRVRPPTGEAFF,TGTGCCAGCAGCTTGAGGGTACGCCCACCCACGGGGGAAGCTTTCTTT
TRBV2,TRBJ1-5,TRBD1,.,15,CASTTGQGDWQLQHF,TGTGCCAGCACTACAGGACAGGGGGATTGGCAGCTCCAGCATTTT
TRBV18,TRBJ2-7,TRBD1,few,16,CASSLTTGTHAYEQYF,TGTGCCAGCTCACTAACGACAGGGACCCATGCATACGAGCAGTACTTC
TRBV28,TRBJ2-5,TRBD1,few,16,CASSPVRTGGAETQYF,TGTGCCAGCAGTCCTGTCCGAACAGGGGGCGCAGAGACCCAGTACTTC
TRBV6-1,TRBJ1-2,.,few,14,CAGTPTRHDYGYTF,TGTGCCGGAACCCCTACGAGGCACGACTATGGCTACACCTTC
TRBV11-3,TRBJ1-3,.,.,15,CASSLGGSSGNTIYF,TGTGCCAGCAGCTTAGGCGGGAGCTCTGGAAACACCATATATTTT
TRBV4-1,TRBJ2-7,.,.,17,CASSQGWAARGSYEQYF,TGCGCCAGCAGCCAAGGTTGGGCAGCTCGGGGCTCCTACGAGCAGTACTTC
TRBV4-1,TRBJ1-2,TRBD1,few,16,CASSPGRGQASSGYTF,TGCGCCAGCAGCCCCGGCCGGGGACAGGCGAGTTCTGGCTACACCTTC
TRBV19,TRBJ2-7,.,.,12,CASTSDSNEQYF,TGTGCCAGTACCTCGGACAGTAACGAGCAGTACTTC
TRBV12-5,TRBJ2-7,TRBD1,.,13,CASGRDSPYEQYF,TGTGCTAGTGGTAGGGACAGCCCCTACGAGCAGTACTTC
TRBV18,TRBJ1-5,TRBD1,.,15,CASSLTGANNQPQHF,TGTGCCAGCTCGCTGACAGGGGCGAACAATCAGCCCCAGCATTTT
TRBV5-4,TRBJ1-4,TRBD1,few,16,CASSGGGTGANEKLFF,TGTGCCAGCAGCGGCGGAGGGACAGGAGCTAATGAAAAACTGTTTTTT
TRBV5-1,TRBJ2-2,.,.,15,CASSLGVPRTGELFF,TGCGCCAGCAGCTTGGGTGTTCCGCGAACCGGGGAGCTGTTTTTT